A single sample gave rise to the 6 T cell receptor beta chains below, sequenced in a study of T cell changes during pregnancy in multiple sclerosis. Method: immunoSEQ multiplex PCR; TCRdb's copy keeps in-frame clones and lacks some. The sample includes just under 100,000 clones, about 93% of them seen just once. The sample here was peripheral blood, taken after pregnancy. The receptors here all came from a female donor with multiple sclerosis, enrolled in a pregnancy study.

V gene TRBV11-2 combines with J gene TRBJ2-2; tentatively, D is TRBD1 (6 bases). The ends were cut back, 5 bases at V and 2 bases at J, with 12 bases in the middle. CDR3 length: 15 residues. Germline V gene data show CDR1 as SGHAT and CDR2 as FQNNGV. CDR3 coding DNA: TGTGCCAGCAGCACCGGGACATTAAACACCGGGGAGCTGTTTTTT. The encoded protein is CASSTGTLNTGELFF.

Here the CDR3 reads CASKRLAEQETQYF. The CDR3 DNA reads as TGTGCCAGCAAAAGACTAGCGGAGCAAGAGACCCAGTACTTC. The rearrangement uses TRBV11-3 and TRBJ2-5; 9 nucleotides agree with TRBD2. V lost 7 bases to trimming and J lost 2 bases; unmatched junction nucleotides: 5. This CDR3 is built from 14 residues. Germline V lookup: CDR1 SGHNT, CDR2 YENEEA.

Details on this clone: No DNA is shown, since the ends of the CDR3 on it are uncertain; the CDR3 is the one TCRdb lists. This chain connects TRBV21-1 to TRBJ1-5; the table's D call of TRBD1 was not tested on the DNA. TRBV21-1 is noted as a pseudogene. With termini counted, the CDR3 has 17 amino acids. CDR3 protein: CASSKVGTGASNQPQHF.

DNA for the CDR3: TGTGCCAGTAGTATATACCTAGCGGGAGGGCCCAATGAGCAGTTCTTC. Translating it yields CASSIYLAGGPNEQFF. The gene calls are TRBV19 and TRBJ2-1; 12 bases are a match to TRBD2. Germline-derived CDR1 and CDR2 are LNHDA and SQIVND (reference sequence). The CDR3 is 16 amino acids. V shed 2 bases, J shed 6 bases, and the junction held 5 bases outside the gene matches.

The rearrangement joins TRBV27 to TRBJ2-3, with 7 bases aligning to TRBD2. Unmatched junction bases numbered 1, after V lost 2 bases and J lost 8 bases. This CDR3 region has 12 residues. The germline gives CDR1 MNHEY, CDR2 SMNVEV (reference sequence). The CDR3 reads CASSLGGGTQYF. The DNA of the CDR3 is TGTGCCAGCAGTTTAGGGGGGGGTACGCAGTATTTT.

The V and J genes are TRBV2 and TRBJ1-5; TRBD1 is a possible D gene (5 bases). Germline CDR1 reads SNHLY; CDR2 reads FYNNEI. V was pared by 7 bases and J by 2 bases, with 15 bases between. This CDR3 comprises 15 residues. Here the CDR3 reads CASTPGVARNQPQHF. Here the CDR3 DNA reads TGTGCCAGCACTCCGGGGGTCGCGCGCAATCAGCCCCAGCATTTT.